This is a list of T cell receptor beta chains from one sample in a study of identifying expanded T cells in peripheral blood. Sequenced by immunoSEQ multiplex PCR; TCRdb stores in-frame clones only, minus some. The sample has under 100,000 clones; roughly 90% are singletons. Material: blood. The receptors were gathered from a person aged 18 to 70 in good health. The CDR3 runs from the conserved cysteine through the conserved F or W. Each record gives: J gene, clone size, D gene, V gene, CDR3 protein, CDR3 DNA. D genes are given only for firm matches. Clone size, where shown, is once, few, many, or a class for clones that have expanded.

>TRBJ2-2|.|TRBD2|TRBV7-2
CASSLTAGRFGGNTGELFF
TGTGCCAGCAGCTTAACAGCGGGACGATTTGGGGGGAACACCGGGGAGCTGTTTTTT
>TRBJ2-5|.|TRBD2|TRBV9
CASSVGTKETQYF
TGTGCCAGCAGCGTGGGGACTAAAGAGACCCAGTACTTC
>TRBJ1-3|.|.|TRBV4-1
CASSHLGISGNTIYF
TGCGCCAGCAGCCACCTCGGAATCTCTGGAAACACCATATATTTT
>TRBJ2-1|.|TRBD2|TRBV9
CASSVAGGPSNEQFF
TGTGCCAGCAGCGTAGCGGGGGGGCCTAGTAATGAGCAGTTCTTC
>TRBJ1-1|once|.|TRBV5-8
CASSLGDGLNTEAFF
TGTGCCAGCAGCTTGGGGGACGGATTGAACACTGAAGCTTTCTTT
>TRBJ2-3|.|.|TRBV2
CASIQGGMRTGDTQYF
TGTGCCAGCATTCAAGGGGGGATGAGGACGGGTGATACGCAGTATTTT
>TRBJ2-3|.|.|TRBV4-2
CASSQAMGVEADTQYF
TGTGCCAGCAGCCAAGCTATGGGAGTAGAGGCAGATACGCAGTATTTT
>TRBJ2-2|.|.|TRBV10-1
CASSDFSGSQGGELFF
TGCGCCAGCAGTGATTTCAGTGGGTCGCAGGGCGGGGAGCTGTTTTTT
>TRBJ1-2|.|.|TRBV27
CASIYPFSVRVDFYGYTF
TGTGCCAGCATCTACCCCTTTAGTGTCAGGGTGGATTTCTATGGCTACACCTTC
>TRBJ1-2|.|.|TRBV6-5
CASKITGRDGYTF
TGTGCCAGCAAGATCACTGGGAGGGATGGCTACACCTTC
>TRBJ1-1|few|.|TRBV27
CASSSRDPSEPGDAFF
TGTGCCAGCAGTTCCCGGGATCCATCCGAGCCGGGGGATGCTTTCTTT
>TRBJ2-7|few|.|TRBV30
CAWSTSYEQYF
TGTGCCTGGAGTACATCCTACGAGCAGTACTTC
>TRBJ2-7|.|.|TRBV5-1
CASRQSSYEQYF
TGCGCCAGTCGCCAAAGCTCCTACGAGCAGTACTTC
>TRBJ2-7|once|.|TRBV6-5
CASSPLGSEQYF
TGTGCCAGCAGCCCTTTGGGGAGCGAGCAGTACTTC
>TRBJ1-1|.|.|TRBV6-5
CASSSYGRVNTEAFF
TGTGCCAGCAGTTCCTACGGAAGAGTGAACACTGAAGCTTTCTTT
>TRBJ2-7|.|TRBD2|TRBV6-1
CASSGLAVSYEQYF
TGTGCCAGCAGTGGGCTAGCGGTTTCCTACGAGCAGTACTTC
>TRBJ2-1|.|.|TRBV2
CASSVPFSTTDNEQFF
TGTGCCAGCAGTGTTCCCTTTTCAACCACTGACAATGAGCAGTTCTTC
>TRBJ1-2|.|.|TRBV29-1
CSAARAGAYGYTF
TGCAGCGCGGCGAGGGCAGGAGCCTATGGCTACACCTTC
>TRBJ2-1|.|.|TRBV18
CASSPPHQYNEQFF
TGTGCCAGCTCACCCCCCCACCAATACAATGAGCAGTTCTTC
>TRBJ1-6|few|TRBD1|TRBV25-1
CASSGETGLGSPLHF
TGTGCCAGCAGTGGCGAGACAGGGCTGGGGTCACCCCTCCACTTT
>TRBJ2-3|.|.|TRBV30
CAWSAGTLRFSTDTQYF
TGTGCCTGGAGCGCCGGGACTCTAAGATTTAGCACAGATACGCAGTATTTT
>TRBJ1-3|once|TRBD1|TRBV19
CASKRQGLSSGNTIYF
TGTGCCAGTAAGAGACAGGGCCTCTCCTCTGGAAACACCATATATTTT